This T cell receptor beta chain comes out of a study of T cell responses to AZD1222 COVID-19 vaccine. Study observations and caveats: Increased Spike-specific TCR breadth and depth were observed after two AZD1222 doses. No repertoire was sampled before or during the peak T cell response, only after it. Females made up more of the donors, who were largely white British, and clonal diversity may have come out too low. The study found vaccine-associated CD4 TCRs spanning spike, dominant at 160-218 and 743-854.

About this clone itself: Its antigen is not identified.

CDR3 size: 11 residues. V was clipped by 7 bases and J by 7 bases, with 8 bases between them. Germline V gene data show CDR1 as SEHNR and CDR2 as FQNEAQ (reference sequence). The protocol was immunoSEQ multiplex PCR, while the TCRdb copy is restricted to in-frame clones and leaves out a portion. This sample has 57,000 or so clones; more than 80% occur once, and the top ten carry approximately 20%. The material was peripheral blood, obtained on day 0 of MenACWY control vaccination. This rearrangement joins TRBV7-9 to TRBJ2-1; weak D call: TRBD1 (7 bases). This receptor was obtained from an adult in good health. The CDR3, as DNA: TGTGCCAGCACAGGGGGGAATGAGCAGTTCTTC. This encodes CASTGGNEQFF.